Listed below are T cell receptor beta chains from one sample, sequenced in a study of control samples from healthy donors and cancer patients. Generated by immunoSEQ multiplex PCR, the TCRdb table keeps only in-frame clones and is missing some. The table has approximately 69,000 clones, approximately 90% seen once. Sequencing used PBMCs. The receptors stem from a man aged 55-75 years with colorectal cancer. CDR3s leave out the opening cysteine and the closing phenylalanine or tryptophan. Each record gives: V gene, clone size, CDR3 length, CDR3 protein. Clone size, where shown, is once, few, many, or a class for clones that have expanded.

>TRBV15|NA|13
ATSRDRGSLYEQY
>TRBV7-9|few|10
ASSPGGYEQY
>TRBV27|NA|13
ASSFGLGWSSPLH
>TRBV7-4|NA|12
ASSRGTETYEQY
>TRBV18|NA|16
ASSPPGQGTSGANVLT
>TRBV9|NA|15
ASSDGLAGGLQETQY
>TRBV6-1|NA|14
ASSDGGTTRTDTQY
>TRBV4-1|NA|13
ASSPSTGRATEAF
>TRBV6-5|NA|12
ASSLQGMNSPLH
>TRBV18|NA|14
ASSPQRGEVGYGYT
>TRBV9|NA|11
ASSVVGTGELF
>TRBV5-8|NA|14
ASSLFLTGGNYGYT
>TRBV9|NA|13
ASSVGQGAFYEQY
>TRBV18|few|12
ASSPSGPNQPQH
>TRBV18|NA|11
ASSPYAGDTQY
>TRBV4-2|NA|14
ASSQDRAAGLVEQY
>TRBV9|NA|14
ASSRGPLAGQETQY
>TRBV5-6|NA|14
ASTLAGGPSYNEQF
>TRBV7-2|NA|15
ASSLDGVWGTNEKLF
>TRBV12-5|NA|13
ASGAPAVGGNTIY
>TRBV2|NA|14
ASSGFLGTGLYEQY
>TRBV30|NA|11
AWSLESNQPQH
>TRBV2|NA|11
ASSDQTGEGRS
>TRBV4-2|once|15
ASSQEFGLAGRNEQF
>TRBV13|once|14
ASSVFLAGARNTQY
>TRBV9|NA|12
ASSGTSGEETQY
>TRBV24-1|NA|13
ATSDRGLFSDTQY
>TRBV2|NA|15
ASSEIDGLLSGNTIY
>TRBV24-1|few|11
ATSDTMNQPQH
>TRBV11-2|NA|13
ASTTGLAGFYEQY
>TRBV9|NA|12
ASSPSGGPNEQF
>TRBV5-1|NA|12
ASSRGEGITEAF
>TRBV4-3|once|14
ASSAETVYSGNTIY
>TRBV6-5|NA|12
ASRREGGTDTQY
>TRBV11-3|NA|13
ASSLVRTPTDTQY
>TRBV29-1|NA|9
SAMVGNTIY
>TRBV14|NA|13
ASSQAQGQGMGYT
>TRBV7-6|NA|13
ASSSTGGSSYEQY
>TRBV7-6|NA|14
ASSQGAAIANYGYT
>TRBV5-4|NA|13
ASSLGVSMGNEQF
>TRBV7-2|NA|11
ASRVTQGYGYT
>TRBV9|NA|11
ARSVGGNSPLH
>TRBV6-5|NA|14
ASSYRPPYSNQPQH
>TRBV7-2|NA|14
ASSLALGRMNTEAF